This passage covers 7 T cell receptor beta chains from one sample sequenced in a study of OX40 agonist ivuxolimab in advanced cancers. The assay was immunoSEQ multiplex PCR, and TCRdb's table has in-frame clones only and misses some. The sample shows around 37,000 clones, 65% to 90% of them seen only once. The sample consisted of CD4+ or CD8+ T cells sorted from blood, taken in a trial of the OX40 agonist ivuxolimab. These receptors all stem from an adult with an advanced solid tumor such as melanoma, head and neck, liver or kidney cancer.

V and J are TRBV10-3 and TRBJ2-7; D gene unclear. The germline V gene has CDR1 ENHRY and CDR2 SYGVKD. With 0 bases removed from V and 3 bases from J, the gap between germline ends came to 3 bases. This CDR3 region has 12 residues. The DNA for the CDR3 is TGTGCCATCAGTGAGTCAGACTACGAGCAGTACTTC. It specifies CAISESDYEQYF.

The count of this clone is one. The CDR3 protein is CASSSSGATEAFF. The CDR3, as DNA: TGTGCCAGCAGTTCCTCAGGGGCAACTGAAGCTTTCTTT. The chain recombines TRBV27 with TRBJ1-1; weak D call: TRBD1 (6 bases). The germline gives CDR1 MNHEY, CDR2 SMNVEV (reference sequence). This CDR3 is built from 13 residues. V gave up 4 bases and J gave up 5 bases, with 11 bases separating them.

The chain is built from TRBV27 and TRBJ1-2; 8 bases are shared with TRBD1. The length of the CDR3 is 16 residues. V lost 3 bases, J lost 5 bases, and 11 bases stayed unmatched. CDR1 is MNHEY, CDR2 SMNVEV, per germline (reference sequence). The CDR3 is CASSLGTGPDPYGYTF. The CDR3 bases are TGTGCCAGCAGTTTGGGGACAGGACCAGATCCTTATGGCTACACCTTC.

A single count supports this clone. The chain has TRBV4-1 and TRBJ1-5; D not resolved. Between the trimmed V and J ends, which lost 1 base and 5 bases, there was a span of 12 bases. Germline loops: CDR1 MGHRA, CDR2 YSYEKL. The CDR3 sequence is 15 residues long. CDR3 amino acids: CASSQGAGDHQPQHF. As DNA, the CDR3 is TGCGCCAGCAGCCAAGGGGCGGGTGACCATCAGCCCCAGCATTTT.

The gene calls are TRBV30 and TRBJ2-1; unclear D gene. Trimming cost V 3 bases and J 6 bases, with 15 bases left between them. The germline V gene has CDR1 GTSNPN and CDR2 SVGIG (reference sequence). The CDR3 spans 14 residues. CDR3 sequence: CAWSPNLEANEQFF. CDR3 DNA sequence: TGTGCCTGGAGCCCTAATCTTGAGGCCAATGAGCAGTTCTTC.

V gene TRBV6-6 combines with J gene TRBJ2-7, with 7 bases aligning to TRBD1. The V gene end was trimmed by 2 bases and the J gene end by 1 base; junction bases not matched to a gene: 8. Germline assignment: CDR1 MNHNY and CDR2 SVGAGI (reference sequence). The CDR3 loop spans 16 amino acids. CDR3 bases: TGTGCCAGCAGTTACGGGTGGGACAGCGATTCCTACGAGCAGTACTTC. Translation: CASSYGWDSDSYEQYF.

V gene TRBV27 combines with J gene TRBJ2-7; TRBD1 aligns across 10 bases. Germline V lookup: CDR1 MNHEY, CDR2 SMNVEV (reference sequence). This CDR3 is 15 amino acids long. V trimming: 3 bases; J trimming: 2 bases; junction bases outside the gene matches: 4. Written as DNA, the CDR3 is TGTGCCAGCAGTTTGTCCGGGACAGGGGCCTACGAGCAGTACTTC. It translates to CASSLSGTGAYEQYF.